The 18 T cell receptor beta chains below come from one sample, sequenced in a study of beta chain features in type 1 diabetes (dated by TCRdb to the late 2010s). Library method: the immunoSEQ multiplex PCR assay. The entire isolated RNA was reverse transcribed using the High Capacity cDNA Reverse Transcription Kit, and thus expressed TCRB transcripts were sequenced. Held by TCRdb, this immuneACCESS table contains in-frame sequences only and omits some clones. Under half of the omission traces to an unresolved V gene where checked; the cause of the rest is unknown. A total of 400,000 to 450,000 clones appear in this sample, approximately 14% of them only once. 0.03% to 0.04% of the sample comes from the top ten. Sequenced: naive CD4+ T cells from blood. In the paper's terms, the cell subset or site label means: true naive CD4+ T cells. These receptor sequences come from a man aged 30 to 39 in good health.

The rearrangement uses TRBV7-9 and TRBJ1-2, with 7 bases lining up with TRBD1. CDR1 SEHNR and CDR2 FQNEAQ come from the germline V gene (reference sequence). V was pared by 5 bases and J by 8 bases, with 11 bases of the junction left unmatched. The CDR3 has 14 amino acids. CDR3 protein: CASSPTGAMWGYTF. CDR3 in DNA: TGTGCCAGCAGCCCTACAGGGGCAATGTGGGGCTACACCTTC.

V gene TRBV14 combines with J gene TRBJ2-7, with D unclear. Germline V gives CDR1 SGHDN, CDR2 FVKESK. The CDR3 sequence is 14 residues long. The V and J ends lost 4 bases and 3 bases respectively, with 13 bases between them. CDR3: CASSPGMGIYEQYV. The CDR3 DNA sequence: TGTGCCAGCAGCCCTGGAATGGGGATCTACGAGCAGTACGTC.

This clone was detected ten times or more. The V call is TRBV10-3, the J call TRBJ2-3; 7 bases align to TRBD2. The germline CDR1 and CDR2 sequences are ENHRY and SYGVKD. V trimming: 5 bases; J trimming: 2 bases; junction bases outside the gene matches: 7. The CDR3 length is 15 residues. The CDR3 is CAISPGGGATDTQYF. Written as DNA, the CDR3 is TGTGCCATCAGTCCCGGGGGAGGGGCCACAGATACGCAGTATTTT.

The chain is built from TRBV14 and TRBJ2-4; 14 bases map to TRBD2. V trimming: 4 bases; J trimming: 0 bases; junction bases outside the gene matches: 11. This CDR3 region has 20 residues. Germline V CDR1 and CDR2: SGHDN, FVKESK. CDR3 protein: CASSPLWTSGGSLAKNIQYF. The CDR3 DNA sequence: TGTGCCAGCAGCCCCTTGTGGACTAGCGGGGGGTCCCTAGCCAAAAACATTCAGTACTTC.

The rearrangement uses TRBV13 and TRBJ2-3; 11 nucleotides agree with TRBD2. Germline V CDR1 and CDR2: PRHDT, FYEKMQ (reference sequence). The CDR3 sequence is 14 residues long. The J segment lost 1 base and the V segment lost 10 bases, leaving 4 bases of the junction unmatched. As DNA, the CDR3 is TGTGCCACCTCACTAGCGGGAGGCACAGATACGCAGTATTTT. This encodes CATSLAGGTDTQYF.

The rearrangement links TRBV25-1 to TRBJ2-3; a possible D gene is TRBD2 (6 bases). The ends were cut back, 3 bases at V and 0 bases at J, with 7 bases in the middle. Looked up from germline, CDR1 is MGHDK and CDR2 is SYGVNS. This CDR3 has 14 residues. The CDR3, as DNA: TGTGCCAGCAGTGAGGCGGGAAGCACAGATACGCAGTATTTT. It translates to CASSEAGSTDTQYF.

This clone has only a few counts. The chain has TRBV29-1 and TRBJ2-1, with 7 bases lining up with TRBD1. The CDR3 contains 14 residues. CDR1 SQVTM and CDR2 ANQGSEA come from the germline V gene. V gave up 4 bases and J gave up 7 bases; unmatched junction bases: 10. The CDR3 nucleotides read TGCAGCGTTGGGAGGACAGGTGGCCTAAATGAGCAGTTCTTC. Translation: CSVGRTGGLNEQFF.

This clone was detected only a few times. The gene calls are TRBV7-3 and TRBJ2-3; no clear D gene. This CDR3 is built from 12 residues. Deletions cut 5 bases from V and 1 base from J, with 4 bases between. From germline, CDR1 is SGHTA and CDR2 FQGTGA. The CDR3 here is CASSPGTDTQYF. The DNA for the CDR3 is TGTGCCAGCAGCCCCGGCACAGATACGCAGTATTTT.

This clone was recorded a few times. This chain connects TRBV29-1 to TRBJ2-5; D assignment may be TRBD1 or TRBD2 (5 bases each). V was cut by 2 bases and J by 5 bases, with 12 bases left in between. This CDR3 has 13 residues. Germline-derived CDR1 and CDR2 are SQVTM and ANQGSEA. CDR3 coding DNA: TGCAGCGTTGAACAGGGACGAGGGGAGACCCAGTACTTC. Amino acids: CSVEQGRGETQYF.

The rearrangement joins TRBV30 to TRBJ2-2; 7 bases are a match to TRBD1. Germline-derived CDR1 and CDR2 are GTSNPN and SVGIG (reference sequence). V gave up 8 bases and J gave up 4 bases; unmatched junction bases: 7. The CDR3 sequence is 13 residues long. The CDR3 spells CASQTGPTGELFF. CDR3 sequence (DNA): TGTGCCAGTCAGACAGGGCCCACCGGGGAGCTGTTTTTT.

This chain links TRBV10-3 with TRBJ2-5; 9 positions match TRBD1. CDR1 and CDR2 from the germline V gene are ENHRY and SYGVKD. The V gene end was trimmed by 3 bases and the J gene end by 4 bases; junction bases not matched to a gene: 3. The CDR3 runs to 14 residues. Here the CDR3 reads CAISDYRGLETQYF. The DNA of the CDR3 is TGTGCCATCAGTGACTACAGGGGGCTAGAGACCCAGTACTTC.

This clone was counted between two and nine times. This chain links TRBV30 with TRBJ1-1, with D unclear. The CDR3 has 13 residues. Germline-derived CDR1 and CDR2 are GTSNPN and SVGIG (reference sequence). Trimming removed 0 bases from V and 5 bases from J, with 10 bases in between. Written as DNA, the CDR3 is TGTGCCTGGAGTGTACTAGATCAAACTGAAGCTTTCTTT. Amino acids: CAWSVLDQTEAFF. Full variable domain (outside the CDR3, taken from reference TRBV30 and TRBJ1-1): SQTIHQWPATLVQPVGSPLSLECTVEGTSNPNLYWYRQAAGRGLQLLFYSVGIGQISSEVPQNLSASRPQDRQFILSSKKLLLSDSGFYLCAWSVLDQTEAFFGQGTRLTVV.

This clone was counted between two and nine times. This chain connects TRBV20-1 to TRBJ2-7; 7 bases are a match to TRBD1. In germline, CDR1 is DFQATT, CDR2 SNEGSKA (reference sequence). This CDR3 spans 11 amino acids. The V and J ends lost 5 bases and 6 bases, in that order; junction bases with no gene match: 4. The chain's CDR3 is CSAAQGPEQYV. Here the CDR3 DNA reads TGCAGTGCTGCACAGGGGCCCGAGCAGTACGTC.

The rearrangement links TRBV14 to TRBJ1-2; unclear D gene. V lost 0 bases and J 3 bases, leaving 2 bases between the germline ends. This CDR3 is 12 amino acids long. CDR1 SGHDN and CDR2 FVKESK come from the germline V gene. The CDR3 protein is CASSQEHYGYTF. CDR3 sequence (DNA): TGTGCCAGCAGCCAAGAGCACTATGGCTACACCTTC.

Only a few counts were recorded for this clone. The chain links TRBV4-3 to TRBJ2-7; maybe TRBD2 (6 bases). Trimming shortened V by 0 bases and J by 7 bases, and 19 bases separated the two germline ends. CDR1 is LGHNA, CDR2 YSLEER, per germline. The CDR3 is made up of 16 amino acids. The CDR3 spells CASSQDHLAWGVEQYF. CDR3 in DNA: TGCGCCAGCAGCCAAGATCACCTAGCTTGGGGGGTGGAGCAGTACTTC.

The chain joins TRBV5-1 to TRBJ2-3; tentative D call: TRBD2 (7 bases). Germline V gene sequence: CDR1 SGHRS, CDR2 YFSETQ. The V and J ends lost 4 bases and 7 bases respectively, with 16 bases between them. This CDR3 is 14 amino acids long. CDR3 DNA sequence: TGCGCCAGCAGCCCGGGGGGCGCGGGAAATACGCAGTATTTT. This gives the protein CASSPGGAGNTQYF.

This clone occurred a few times. V gene TRBV6-6 combines with J gene TRBJ2-4; D unresolved. Germline loops: CDR1 MNHNY, CDR2 SVGAGI (reference sequence). The CDR3 covers 13 residues. Trimming removed 11 bases from V and 1 base from J, with 12 bases in between. The CDR3 DNA sequence: TGTGCCGTCACCGAGGCGGCCAAAAACATTCAGTACTTC. Translation gives CAVTEAAKNIQYF.

V gene TRBV5-1 combines with J gene TRBJ2-5; 9 bases agree with TRBD2. CDR1 is SGHRS, CDR2 YFSETQ, per germline. This CDR3 is 14 amino acids long. After removal of 3 bases from V and 5 bases from J, the junction contained 5 bases not matched to a gene. The DNA for the CDR3 is TGCGCCAGCAGCTATAGCGGGAGCGGTGAGACCCAGTACTTC. Residues: CASSYSGSGETQYF.